This T cell receptor beta chain came from a study of blood T cell repertoires in COVID-19. Study details: Acute and convalescent COVID-19 samples came from the United States, Italy and Spain. PBMCs, B-cell-depleted T cells, or T cells were the source of the cDNA or gDNA that made up the material.

Authors' methods: Estimated nucleated cell counts came from reference gene primer amplification. Generated by immunoSEQ multiplex PCR, the TCRdb table keeps only in-frame clones and is missing some. V and J calls and clone size are those listed in that table; D and trimming were worked out from the DNA. This table has about 53,000 clones, 86% appearing once. The germline CDR1 and CDR2 sequences are LNHDA and SQIVND (reference sequence). The ends lost 2 bases at V and 3 bases at J; junction bases unmatched: 5. CDR3 length: 16 residues. The source material was peripheral blood. This TCR was recovered from a man at least 80 years old with acute or convalescent COVID-19. V is TRBV19 and J is TRBJ2-3; TRBD1 matches 10 bases. CDR3 nucleotides: TGTGCCAGTAGTATAAGAGGGACAGGGGCTACAGATACGCAGTATTTT. Protein product: CASSIRGTGATDTQYF.